These 10 T cell receptor beta chains came from one sample sequenced in a study of blood T cell repertoires in COVID-19. Sequencing was performed with immunoSEQ multiplex PCR; in TCRdb, only in-frame clones are kept and a portion is missing. There are approximately 200,000 clones in the sample; around 83% occur only once, and roughly 2.9% lies in the top ten. The specimen sequenced was peripheral blood. These receptors were obtained from a woman in her twenties or thirties with active or convalescent COVID-19.

This clone was recorded once. This rearrangement joins TRBV7-9 to TRBJ1-4; the D is unclear. Germline values: CDR1 SEHNR, CDR2 FQNEAQ (reference sequence). The CDR3 loop spans 15 amino acids. Trimming took off 3 bases at V and 0 bases at J, with 8 bases between the two ends. The CDR3 DNA sequence: TGTGCCAGCAGCTTGTACAGTGCAACTAATGAAAAACTGTTTTTT. Translation gives CASSLYSATNEKLFF.

The V gene is TRBV11-2, the J gene TRBJ1-6; D remains unclear. V was trimmed by 3 bases and J by 10 bases, leaving 16 bases between them. The CDR3 contains 15 residues. Germline CDR1 SGHAT, CDR2 FQNNGV. The CDR3 coding sequence is TGTGCCAGCAGCTTTGGGCGGGGAATAGGATCACCCCTCCACTTT. This gives the protein CASSFGRGIGSPLHF.

This clone turned up a few times. V gene TRBV18 combines with J gene TRBJ2-7; a possible D gene is TRBD2 (6 bases). The CDR3 contains 14 residues. Per germline, CDR1 KGHSH and CDR2 LQKENI. Trimming left V 3 bases short and J 5 bases short, with 14 bases between. CDR3 nucleotide sequence: TGTGCCAGCTCACCCCCTCCCGGGGGTAACGAGCAGTACTTC. The encoded protein is CASSPPPGGNEQYF.

The rearrangement links TRBV7-9 to TRBJ2-5; 8 nucleotides align to TRBD1. The CDR3 has 15 amino acids. The J segment lost 5 bases and the V segment lost 3 bases, leaving 8 bases of the junction unmatched. Germline V gene data show CDR1 as SEHNR and CDR2 as FQNEAQ (reference sequence). CDR3 region: CASSLGNTGGETQYF. In DNA, the CDR3 is TGTGCCAGCAGCTTGGGGAACACAGGGGGGGAGACCCAGTACTTC. Supplemented by reference TRBV7-9 and TRBJ2-5, the full variable domain reads DTGVSQNPRHKITKRGQNVTFRCDPISEHNRLYWYRQTLGQGPEFLTYFQNEAQLEKSRLLSDRFSAERPKGSFSTLEIQRTEQGDSAMYLCASSLGNTGGETQYFGPGTRLLVL.

The CDR3 spells CASSQEGTVGADTQYF. The CDR3 DNA is TGTGCCAGCAGCCAAGAAGGTACAGTTGGTGCAGATACGCAGTATTTT. The chain combines TRBV14 with TRBJ2-3; D not resolved. This CDR3 has 16 amino acids. CDR1 is SGHDN, CDR2 FVKESK, per germline. V was cut by 0 bases and J by 4 bases, with 14 bases left in between.

About this clone: At the DNA level, this CDR3 is encoded by other sequences in the same sample as well. V gene TRBV3-1 (or the pseudogene TRBV3-2) combines with J gene TRBJ1-1; 7 positions match TRBD1. The CDR3 runs to 13 residues. With 6 bases clipped from V and 3 bases from J, the junction kept 4 bases outside the gene matches. From germline, CDR1 is LGHDT and CDR2 YNNKEL (reference sequence). Here the CDR3 DNA reads TGTGCCAGCAGTCCAACAGGGGACACTGAAGCTTTCTTT. It translates to CASSPTGDTEAFF.

V and J are TRBV30 and TRBJ1-1, with TRBD1 as a possible D gene (6 bases). The CDR3 spans 14 residues. Trimming left V 0 bases short and J 8 bases short, with 16 bases between. In germline, CDR1 is GTSNPN, CDR2 SVGIG (reference sequence). CDR3 sequence reads: CAWSVPARGLEAFF. CDR3 DNA sequence: TGTGCCTGGAGTGTGCCCGCCAGGGGATTAGAAGCTTTCTTT.

The chain uses TRBV15 and TRBJ1-1, with D unclear. With 0 bases removed from V and 0 bases from J, the gap between germline ends came to 14 bases. The CDR3 contains 17 residues. Germline lookup yields CDR1 LNHNV and CDR2 YYDKDF (reference sequence). The CDR3 nucleotides are TGTGCCACCAGCAGAGATCCGAGCCGATCTATGAACACTGAAGCTTTCTTT. Encoded protein: CATSRDPSRSMNTEAFF.

The chain links TRBV11-2 to TRBJ2-5; tentatively, D is TRBD1 (5 bases). The V gene lost 6 bases and the J gene lost 5 bases, with 19 bases spanning the gap. In germline, CDR1 is SGHAT, CDR2 FQNNGV. This CDR3 spans 15 amino acids. The CDR3 DNA sequence: TGTGCCAGCAGTCTAGGGATAGGGGCACGTGAGACCCAGTACTTC. It codes for CASSLGIGARETQYF.

The chain couples TRBV6-5 to TRBJ1-4; the match to TRBD1 covers 8 bases. The J segment lost 8 bases and the V segment lost 3 bases, leaving 8 bases of the junction unmatched. Germline CDR1 is MNHEY and CDR2 is SVGAGI. The CDR3 is 15 amino acids. The CDR3 DNA sequence: TGTGCCAGCAGTTATCAGGGGGCGAAATACGAAAAACTGTTTTTT. It is translated as CASSYQGAKYEKLFF.